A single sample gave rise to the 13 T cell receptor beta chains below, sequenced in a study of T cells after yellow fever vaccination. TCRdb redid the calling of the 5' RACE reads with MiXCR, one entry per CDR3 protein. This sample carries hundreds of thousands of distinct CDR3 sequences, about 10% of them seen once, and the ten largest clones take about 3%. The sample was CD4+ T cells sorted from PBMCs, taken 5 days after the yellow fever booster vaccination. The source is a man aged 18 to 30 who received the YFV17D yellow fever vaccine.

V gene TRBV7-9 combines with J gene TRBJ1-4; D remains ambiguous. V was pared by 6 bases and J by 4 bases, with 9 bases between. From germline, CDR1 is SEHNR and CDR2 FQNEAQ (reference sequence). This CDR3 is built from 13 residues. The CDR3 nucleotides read TGTGCCAGCAGTCTTCGGGGTAATGAAAAACTGTTTTTT. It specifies CASSLRGNEKLFF.

CDR3 in DNA: TGCAGTGCGGAGCAGGGCCACAATCAGCCCCAGCATTTT. Its translation: CSAEQGHNQPQHF. This chain joins TRBV20-1 and TRBJ1-5; D perhaps matches TRBD1 (5 bases). Between the trimmed V and J ends, which lost 6 bases and 3 bases, there was a span of 12 bases. The V gene's germline CDR1 is DFQATT and CDR2 SNEGSKA (reference sequence). This CDR3 spans 13 amino acids.

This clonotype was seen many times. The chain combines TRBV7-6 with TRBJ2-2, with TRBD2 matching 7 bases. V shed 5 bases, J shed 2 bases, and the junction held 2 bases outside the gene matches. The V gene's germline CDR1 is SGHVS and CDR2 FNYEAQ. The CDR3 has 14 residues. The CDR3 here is CASSRGGNTGELFF. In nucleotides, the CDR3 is TGTGCCAGCAGCCGCGGGGGAAACACCGGGGAGCTGTTTTTT. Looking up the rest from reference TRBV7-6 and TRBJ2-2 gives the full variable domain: GAGVSQSPRYKVTKRGQDVALRCDPISGHVSLYWYRQALGQGPEFLTYFNYEAQQDKSGLPNDRFSAERPEGSISTLTIQRTEQRDSAMYRCASSRGGNTGELFFGEGSRLTVL.

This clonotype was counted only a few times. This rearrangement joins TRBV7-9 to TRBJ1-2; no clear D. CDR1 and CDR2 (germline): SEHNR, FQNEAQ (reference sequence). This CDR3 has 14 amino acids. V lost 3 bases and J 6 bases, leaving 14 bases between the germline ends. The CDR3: CASSLSVPNDGYTF. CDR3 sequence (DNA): TGTGCCAGCAGCTTGTCCGTACCGAATGATGGCTACACCTTC.

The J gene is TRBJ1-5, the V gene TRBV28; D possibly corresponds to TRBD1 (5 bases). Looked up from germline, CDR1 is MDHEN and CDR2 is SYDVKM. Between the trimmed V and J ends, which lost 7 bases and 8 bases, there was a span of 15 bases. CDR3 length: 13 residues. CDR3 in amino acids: CASNRWAGEPQHF. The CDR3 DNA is TGTGCCAGCAACAGGTGGGCCGGGGAGCCCCAGCATTTT.

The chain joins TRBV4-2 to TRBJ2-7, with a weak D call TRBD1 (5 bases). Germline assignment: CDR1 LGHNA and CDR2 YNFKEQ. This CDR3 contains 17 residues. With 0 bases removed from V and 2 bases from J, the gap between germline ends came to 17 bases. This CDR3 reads CASSQDHLGQGTYEQYF. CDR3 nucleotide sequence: TGTGCCAGCAGCCAAGACCATTTGGGGCAGGGAACCTACGAGCAGTACTTC.

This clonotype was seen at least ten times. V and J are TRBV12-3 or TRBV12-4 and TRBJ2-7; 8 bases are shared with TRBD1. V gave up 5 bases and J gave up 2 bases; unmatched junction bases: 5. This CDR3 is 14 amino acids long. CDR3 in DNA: TGTGCCAGCAGTATCCGGGACAGGCCCTACGAGCAGTACGTC. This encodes CASSIRDRPYEQYV.

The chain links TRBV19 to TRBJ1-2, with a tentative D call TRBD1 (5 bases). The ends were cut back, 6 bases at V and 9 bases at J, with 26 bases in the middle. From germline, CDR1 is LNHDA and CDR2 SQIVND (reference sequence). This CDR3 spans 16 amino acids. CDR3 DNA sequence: TGTGCCAGTAGGACGCCGGGGGGTCCCTATCCTATTAGCTACACCTTC. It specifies CASRTPGGPYPISYTF.

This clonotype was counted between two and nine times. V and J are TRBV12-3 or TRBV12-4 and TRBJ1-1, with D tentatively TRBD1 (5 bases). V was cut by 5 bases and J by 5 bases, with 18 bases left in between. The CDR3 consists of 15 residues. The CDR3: CASSPGALRRTEAFF. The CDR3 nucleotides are TGTGCCAGCAGTCCTGGGGCTTTAAGGAGGACTGAAGCTTTCTTT.

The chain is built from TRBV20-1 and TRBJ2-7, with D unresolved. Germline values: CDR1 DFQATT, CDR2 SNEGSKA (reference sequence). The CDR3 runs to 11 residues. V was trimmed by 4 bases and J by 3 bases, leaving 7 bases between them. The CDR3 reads CSATGNYEQYF. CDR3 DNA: TGCAGTGCTACAGGAAACTACGAGCAGTACTTC.

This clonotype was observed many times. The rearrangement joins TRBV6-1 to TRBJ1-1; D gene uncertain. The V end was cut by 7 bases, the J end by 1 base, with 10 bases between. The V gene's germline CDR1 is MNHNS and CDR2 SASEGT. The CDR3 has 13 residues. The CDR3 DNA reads TGTGCCAGCATTACGGTAAGGAACACTGAAGCTTTCTTT. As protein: CASITVRNTEAFF.

CDR3 region: CSVAGITGDEQFF. CDR3 in DNA: TGCAGCGTTGCCGGCATAACGGGGGATGAGCAGTTCTTC. The chain employs TRBV29-1 and TRBJ2-1; a weak D match, TRBD2 (6 bases). Germline V lookup: CDR1 SQVTM, CDR2 ANQGSEA. This CDR3 has 13 amino acids. V shed 4 bases and J shed 8 bases, with 15 bases lying between them.

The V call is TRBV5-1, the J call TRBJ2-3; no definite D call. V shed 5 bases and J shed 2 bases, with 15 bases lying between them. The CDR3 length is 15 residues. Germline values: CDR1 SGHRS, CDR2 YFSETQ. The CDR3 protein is CASSYADLHTDTQYF. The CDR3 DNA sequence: TGCGCCAGCAGTTACGCGGACCTCCACACAGATACGCAGTATTTT.